The rows below give T cell receptor beta chains drawn from one sample of a study of blood T cell repertoires in COVID-19. Measured with immunoSEQ multiplex PCR; TCRdb has only the in-frame clones, and not every one. The table lists about 100,000 clones, roughly 80% of them singletons. The sequenced sample was peripheral blood. The origin of the receptors is a woman between 55 and 75 years old with acute or convalescent COVID-19. Each CDR3 is given with its conserved first and last residue. D genes are given only for firm matches. Some rows mark clone size as missing; the rest say once, few, many or name a class of expanded clone.

d_call j_call v_call clone_size cdr3_nt cdr3_aa
TRBD1 TRBJ2-2 TRBV5-8 - TGTGCCAGCAGCCGGGACAGGGCGGGCGGGGAGCTGTTTTTT CASSRDRAGGELFF
TRBD1 TRBJ1-5 TRBV7-2 few TGTGCCAGCAGCTTAGAACAGGGGGCAGGGCAGCCCCAGCATTTT CASSLEQGAGQPQHF
TRBD1 TRBJ1-4 TRBV27 - TGTGCCAGCAGGTTCAGGGGGGAAAAACTGTTTTTT CASRFRGEKLFF
- TRBJ1-5 TRBV28 once TGTGCCAGCAGTTTCCCTGATCAGCCCCAGCATTTT CASSFPDQPQHF
- TRBJ1-5 TRBV21-1 - TGTGCCAGCAGCAAACAACTCAGGGGGGATCAGCCCCAGCATTTT CASSKQLRGDQPQHF
- TRBJ1-5 TRBV20-1 - TGCAGTGCTAGTCTCGGGAGGGGAGGTCAGCCCCAGCATTTT CSASLGRGGQPQHF
- TRBJ1-2 TRBV6-6 - TGTGCCAGCAGTTACTCGAGGGGGTCCAGCGGCTACACCTTC CASSYSRGSSGYTF
- TRBJ1-1 TRBV2 - TGTGCCAGCAGTGAGTTATTGAACACTGAAGCTTTCTTT CASSELLNTEAFF
- TRBJ1-2 TRBV28 - TGTGCCAGCAGTCCAACGAGGGGCCAGGGGTTTCACTATGGCTACACCTTC CASSPTRGQGFHYGYTF
TRBD2 TRBJ2-5 TRBV11-3 once TGTGCCAGCACCCCGGAGGGCCCCCAGCGGGACCAGTACTTC CASTPEGPQRDQYF
TRBD2 TRBJ2-7 TRBV5-1 - TGCGCCAGCAGCGCACTAGCGGGGGGCTCCTACGAGCAGTACTTC CASSALAGGSYEQYF
- TRBJ1-2 TRBV28 - TGTGCCAGCAGAGAGGGAGGGAAGGCAGCTAACTATGGCTACACCTTC CASREGGKAANYGYTF
- TRBJ2-2 TRBV7-6 - TGTGCCAGCAGCTTAGGTAGGAGCAAGAACACCGGGGAGCTGTTTTTT CASSLGRSKNTGELFF
TRBD1 TRBJ1-1 TRBV18 - TGTGCCAGCTCACCAACAGGGGGGGTCGACCCTGGCACTGAAGCTTTCTTT CASSPTGGVDPGTEAFF
TRBD1 TRBJ1-4 TRBV3-1/TRBV3-2 - TGTGCCAGCAGCCTTCCGGGACAGGAAGAAAAACTGTTTTTT CASSLPGQEEKLFF
TRBD1 TRBJ2-5 TRBV18 - TGTGCCAGCTCACAGGGGGCGCAGGGGAACCAGTACTTC CASSQGAQGNQYF
- TRBJ2-7 TRBV28 - TGTGCCAGCCTATCAGGGGCAGGGGCCTACGAGCAGTACTTC CASLSGAGAYEQYF
TRBD2 TRBJ2-3 TRBV11-3 - TGTGCCAGCAGCTTAGCCCTCATTTTAGGGACTAGCGGTGATACGCAGTATTTT CASSLALILGTSGDTQYF
- TRBJ1-1 TRBV6-5 few TGTGCCAGCACCTCAGGGCTTACTGAAGCTTTCTTT CASTSGLTEAFF
- TRBJ1-1 TRBV29-1 once TGCAGCGTTGAAGGGGGAGGGTCTGAAGCTTTCTTT CSVEGGGSEAFF
- TRBJ1-4 TRBV18 - TGTGCCAGCTCACTCGACAGGTTGGGTGAAAAACTGTTTTTT CASSLDRLGEKLFF
- TRBJ2-1 TRBV10-3 - TGTGCCATCAGTGGGCTGAACCCGGACTCGAACCCCGTCTTC CAISGLNPDSNPVF
TRBD1 TRBJ1-4 TRBV30 - TGTGCCGGACAGGGGGCGATTTATGAAAAACTGTTTTTT CAGQGAIYEKLFF
TRBD2 TRBJ2-3 TRBV2 - TGTGCCAGCAGCTCCAGCGGGGGGGCAGATACGCAGTATTTT CASSSSGGADTQYF